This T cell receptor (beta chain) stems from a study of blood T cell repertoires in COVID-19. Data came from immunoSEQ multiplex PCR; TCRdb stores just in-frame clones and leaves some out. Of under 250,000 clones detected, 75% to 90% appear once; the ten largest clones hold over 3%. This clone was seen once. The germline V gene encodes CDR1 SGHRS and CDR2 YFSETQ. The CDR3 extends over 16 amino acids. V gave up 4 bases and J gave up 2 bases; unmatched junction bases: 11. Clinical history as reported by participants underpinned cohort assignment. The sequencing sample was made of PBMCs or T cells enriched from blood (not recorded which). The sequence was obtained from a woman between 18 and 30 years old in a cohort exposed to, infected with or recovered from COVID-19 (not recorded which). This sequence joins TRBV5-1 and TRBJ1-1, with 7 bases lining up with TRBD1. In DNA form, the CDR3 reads TGCGCCAGCAGCCCTGCTGATGACAGGGTCAACACTGAAGCTTTCTTT. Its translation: CASSPADDRVNTEAFF.